This TCR beta chain was captured in a study of CD8 T cells in ankylosing spondylitis. Findings and limits, study-wide: Existing reports had already noted some motif variants in reactive arthritis synovial fluid and blood. Characteristic of ankylosing spondylitis blood, it appeared, was a TCR beta motif comprising several highly homologous variants. In peripheral blood, disease-linked CD8+ clones occurred at relatively low frequencies. Researchers reportedly found disease-linked clones significantly enriched in matched ankylosing spondylitis synovial fluid.

Scientists made TCR beta libraries using quantitative 5'-RACE with molecular barcodes. TCRdb re-analysed the 5' RACE reads in MiXCR, keeping a single row per CDR3 protein. The sample shows 500,000 to 650,000 distinct CDR3 sequences, about 5.2% of them seen only once. This clonotype was counted between two and nine times. The antigen is not known. The length of the CDR3 is 15 residues. The germline V and J ends were trimmed by 2 bases and 4 bases, with 15 bases remaining between them. Germline V CDR1 and CDR2: DFQATT, SNEGSKA (reference sequence). The sequence was collected from a male donor with ankylosing spondylitis. Material for sequencing was blood, either unsorted or a sorted T cell fraction (not recorded which). V and J are TRBV20-1 and TRBJ2-1, with D perhaps TRBD2 (6 bases). The CDR3 here is CSARSQLARYNEQFF. CDR3 sequence (DNA): TGCAGTGCTAGATCCCAACTAGCTCGGTACAATGAGCAGTTCTTC.